One sample yielded the 29 T cell receptor beta chains listed below, sequenced in a study of shared clonotypes between healthy human individuals. Using immunoSEQ multiplex PCR, the repertoire was profiled, and TCRdb retains in-frame clones only, with some absent. The table shows about 600,000 clones, with around 78% occurring only once. The sequenced sample was PBMCs. The origin of the receptors is a woman in her forties in good health. Some clones in this sample may be carry-over from other donors' samples.

V usage is TRBV7-2 and J usage is TRBJ2-3; tentative D call: TRBD2 (5 bases). Trimming pared 1 base from V and 0 bases from J, leaving 8 bases between. The CDR3 contains 15 residues. Germline V gene sequence: CDR1 SGHTA, CDR2 FQGNSA. The CDR3: CASSLGLPSTDTQYF. CDR3 DNA sequence: TGTGCCAGCAGCTTAGGACTACCGAGCACAGATACGCAGTATTTT.

J is TRBJ2-1 and V is TRBV18, with 8 bases fitting TRBD1. This CDR3 contains 15 residues. CDR1 is KGHSH, CDR2 LQKENI, per germline. The ends lost 3 bases at V and 8 bases at J; junction bases unmatched: 9. As DNA, the CDR3 is TGTGCCAGCTCACCCGACAGGGGTCCAGGCGATGAGCAGTTCTTC. Amino acid sequence: CASSPDRGPGDEQFF.

The chain carries TRBV28 and TRBJ2-7; D not certain. The CDR3 has 12 amino acids. Per germline, CDR1 MDHEN and CDR2 SYDVKM. V gave up 8 bases and J gave up 7 bases, with 15 bases separating them. The chain's CDR3 is CASGVTTPEQYF. The CDR3 DNA follows: TGTGCCAGCGGAGTGACGACTCCAGAGCAGTACTTC.

The chain has TRBV5-1 and TRBJ2-5; D is possibly TRBD1 or TRBD2 (6 bases each). V was clipped by 1 base and J by 5 bases, with 12 bases between them. Germline CDR1 is SGHRS and CDR2 is YFSETQ. CDR3 length: 14 amino acids. The CDR3 DNA sequence: TGCGCCAGCAGCTTGTATGGGGGGCGGGAGACCCAGTACTTC. It translates to CASSLYGGRETQYF.

This sequence joins TRBV10-3 and TRBJ1-1; D not certain. Per the germline V gene, CDR1 is ENHRY and CDR2 is SYGVKD. Trimming removed 5 bases at V and 3 bases at J, with 7 bases between. This CDR3 is 12 amino acids long. CDR3 protein: CAISNLYTEAFF. The CDR3 DNA follows: TGTGCCATCAGTAATCTGTACACTGAAGCTTTCTTT.

This sequence joins TRBV5-5 and TRBJ1-5; TRBD1 matches 8 bases. The V gene's germline CDR1 is SGHKS and CDR2 YYEKEE (reference sequence). The CDR3 is 16 amino acids. V lost 0 bases to trimming and J lost 1 base; unmatched junction nucleotides: 3. This CDR3 is CASSLAGGLSNQPQHF. DNA for the CDR3: TGTGCCAGCAGCTTGGCAGGGGGCTTAAGCAATCAGCCCCAGCATTTT.

On this clone: A read error is possible here, since a much larger clone lies one base away. Given the absence of the conserved phenylalanine or tryptophan at the CDR3 end, a read error is likely. The chain joins TRBV29-1 to TRBJ1-1; D is possibly TRBD1 (6 bases). The CDR3 spans 13 residues. The V gene lost 4 bases and the J gene lost 6 bases, with 15 bases spanning the gap. Looked up from germline, CDR1 is SQVTM and CDR2 is ANQGSEA. The CDR3 DNA reads TGCAGCGTTGTTAGGACAGAGGGCTCTGAAGCTTTCCTT. It encodes CSVVRTEGSEAFL.

The chain links TRBV7-9 to TRBJ1-5; possible D gene TRBD1, 6 bases. Germline CDR1 SEHNR, CDR2 FQNEAQ (reference sequence). The ends were cut back, 0 bases at V and 9 bases at J, with 9 bases in the middle. This CDR3 contains 13 residues. For the CDR3, the DNA is TGTGCCAGCAGCTTAGCGGCGGACAGGCCCCAGCATTTT. The encoded protein is CASSLAADRPQHF.

The CDR3 coding sequence is TGTGCCAGCAGTGAATTGGCTAGCGGGAGGACCTACTACAATGAGCAGTTCTTC. Translation: CASSELASGRTYYNEQFF. The V gene is TRBV6-1, the J gene TRBJ2-1, with 11 bases matching TRBD2. This CDR3 has 18 amino acids. Germline-derived CDR1 and CDR2 are MNHNS and SASEGT. J lost 3 bases, V lost 2 bases, and 9 bases had no gene match.

The chain is built from TRBV4-1 and TRBJ1-5; D call uncertain. V lost 0 bases to trimming and J lost 2 bases, with 14 bases between them. The germline V gene has CDR1 MGHRA and CDR2 YSYEKL. The CDR3 length is 17 residues. The CDR3 reads CASSQEATGWGNQPQHF. CDR3 DNA: TGCGCCAGCAGCCAAGAAGCCACGGGGTGGGGCAATCAGCCCCAGCATTTT.

This chain joins TRBV29-1 and TRBJ1-1; D may be TRBD1 (5 bases). Trimming cost V 5 bases and J 0 bases, with 16 bases left between them. The CDR3 runs 15 residues. Germline values: CDR1 SQVTM, CDR2 ANQGSEA. The DNA for the CDR3 is TGCAGCGTTCGCTTCCGGGGGGGGATGAACACTGAAGCTTTCTTT. It yields the protein CSVRFRGGMNTEAFF. The variable domain in full, with the rest retrieved from reference TRBV29-1 and TRBJ1-1, is SAVISQKPSRDICQRGTSLTIQCQVDSQVTMMFWYRQQPGQSLTLIATANQGSEATYESGFVIDKFPISRPNLTFSTLTVSNMSPEDSSIYLCSVRFRGGMNTEAFFGQGTRLTVV.

Here the CDR3 DNA reads TGCGCCAGCAGCCCGGGACAGGGGGCGGTGGTGCAGTACTTC. Translation gives CASSPGQGAVVQYF. V usage is TRBV5-1 and J usage is TRBJ2-7; 12 nucleotides line up with TRBD1. This CDR3 is 14 amino acids long. CDR1 SGHRS and CDR2 YFSETQ come from the germline V gene. Germline trimming cut 4 bases from V and 9 bases from J; bases unmatched to any gene: 8.

The chain recombines TRBV5-6 with TRBJ1-1; D is undetermined. This CDR3 region has 13 residues. The germline V and J ends were trimmed by 1 base and 5 bases, with 9 bases remaining between them. CDR1 and CDR2 from the germline V gene are SGHDT and YYEEEE. The CDR3, as DNA: TGTGCCAGCAGCTTGCTAGGCGGGACTGAAGCTTTCTTT. Its translation: CASSLLGGTEAFF. Full variable domain (rest looked up from reference TRBV5-6 and TRBJ1-1): DAGVTQSPTHLIKTRGQQVTLRCSPKSGHDTVSWYQQALGQGPQFIFQYYEEEERQRGNFPDRFSGHQFPNYSSELNVNALLLGDSALYLCASSLLGGTEAFFGQGTRLTVV.

This clone was recorded only once. The V gene is TRBV23-1, the J gene TRBJ2-3; 9 bases align to TRBD1. TRBV23-1 falls under the ORF class, with uncertain function. With V trimmed by 0 bases and J by 2 bases, 6 bases remained unmatched. This CDR3 is built from 17 residues. CDR3 in amino acids: CASSQSGGQGYTDTQYF. CDR3 DNA sequence: TGCGCCAGCAGTCAATCGGGGGGACAGGGATACACAGATACGCAGTATTTT.

This chain links TRBV6-1 with TRBJ2-7, with D perhaps TRBD2 (5 bases). In germline, CDR1 is MNHNS, CDR2 SASEGT. The CDR3 totals 13 residues. Trimming took off 7 bases at V and 6 bases at J, with 16 bases between the two ends. The DNA of the CDR3 is TGTGCCAGCAAGCCTGTACGGGGAAGCGAGCAGTACTTC. Protein: CASKPVRGSEQYF.

V usage is TRBV28 and J usage is TRBJ1-2, with D possibly TRBD1 on 6 matching bases. Germline V lookup: CDR1 MDHEN, CDR2 SYDVKM. Trimming stripped 6 bases from V and 4 bases from J, with 12 bases between. CDR3 length equals 13 residues. The CDR3 sequence: CASSPGGAYGYTF. The DNA for the CDR3 is TGTGCCAGCAGCCCGGGGGGGGCCTATGGCTACACCTTC.

V gene TRBV15 combines with J gene TRBJ2-3, with D unresolved. There are 15 residues in the CDR3. CDR1 and CDR2 from the germline V gene are LNHNV and YYDKDF (reference sequence). Trimming removed 0 bases from V and 5 bases from J, with 12 bases in between. CDR3 in DNA: TGTGCCACCAGCAGAGATGTAGGCGCGGAAGATACGCAGTATTTT. It yields the protein CATSRDVGAEDTQYF.

A remark on this clone: The same CDR3 can be traced to other DNA sequences in this sample. The rearrangement links TRBV28 to TRBJ1-5; maybe TRBD1 (6 bases). The CDR3 runs 15 residues. CDR1 is MDHEN, CDR2 SYDVKM, per germline. V was trimmed by 5 bases and J by 2 bases, leaving 13 bases between them. As DNA, the CDR3 is TGTGCCAGCAGTCCTGGGGGGGGCGGCAATCAGCCCCAGCATTTT. Translated: CASSPGGGGNQPQHF.

The chain has TRBV7-9 and TRBJ2-1, with D possibly being TRBD2 (5 bases). CDR1 is SEHNR and CDR2 is FQNEAQ in the germline V gene (reference sequence). This CDR3 is 17 amino acids long. Trimming left V 1 base short and J 4 bases short, with 17 bases between. The CDR3: CASSLEIIGVSYNEQFF. CDR3 in DNA: TGTGCCAGCAGCTTAGAGATCATCGGGGTATCATACAATGAGCAGTTCTTC.

This clone was seen a single time. The chain's CDR3 is CASSLGGRPSYEQYF. DNA of the CDR3: TGTGCCAGCAGTTTAGGGGGGCGTCCCTCCTACGAGCAGTACTTC. The chain has TRBV28 and TRBJ2-7; D may match TRBD1 or TRBD2 (6 bases each). Trimming shortened V by 2 bases and J by 0 bases, and 11 bases separated the two germline ends. Germline V CDR1 and CDR2: MDHEN, SYDVKM. This CDR3 has 15 amino acids.

This chain uses TRBV4-1 with TRBJ2-1; TRBD2 matches at 7 bases. This CDR3 has 14 residues. The V gene end was trimmed by 4 bases and the J gene end by 6 bases; junction bases not matched to a gene: 6. Germline lookup yields CDR1 MGHRA and CDR2 YSYEKL. The CDR3 sequence is CASSRLAPVNEQFF. Written as DNA, the CDR3 is TGCGCCAGCAGCCGACTAGCACCCGTCAATGAGCAGTTCTTC.

V is TRBV28 and J is TRBJ2-1; 16 bases map to TRBD2. CDR3 length: 20 amino acids. CDR1 MDHEN and CDR2 SYDVKM come from the germline V gene. V lost 4 bases to trimming and J lost 7 bases; unmatched junction nucleotides: 16. The CDR3 spells CASSSPYRSGTSGRANEQFF. The CDR3 coding sequence is TGTGCCAGCAGTTCCCCTTACCGATCCGGGACTAGCGGGAGGGCGAATGAGCAGTTCTTC.

The chain couples TRBV7-3 to TRBJ1-1, with a tentative D call TRBD1 (6 bases). Per the germline V gene, CDR1 is SGHTA and CDR2 is FQGTGA. V was cut by 4 bases and J by 6 bases, with 15 bases left in between. CDR3 size: 14 residues. The CDR3 DNA reads as TGTGCCAGCAGCTACGGTCCCTCAGGGGCTGAAGCTTTCTTT. Its translation is CASSYGPSGAEAFF. Filled out from reference TRBV7-3 and TRBJ1-1, the complete variable domain reads GAGVSQTPSNKVTEKGKYVELRCDPISGHTALYWYRQSLGQGPEFLIYFQGTGAADDSGLPNDRFFAVRPEGSVSTLKIQRTERGDSAVYLCASSYGPSGAEAFFGQGTRLTVV.

This clone was seen repeatedly, ten times or more. This rearrangement joins TRBV30 to TRBJ2-5; D is possibly TRBD2 (7 bases). This CDR3 contains 13 residues. Germline V CDR1 and CDR2: GTSNPN, SVGIG (reference sequence). The ends were cut back, 1 base at V and 4 bases at J, with 10 bases in the middle. The CDR3 is CAWSGRGAETQYF. CDR3 sequence (DNA): TGTGCCTGGAGTGGCCGGGGGGCAGAGACCCAGTACTTC.

The J gene is TRBJ2-7, the V gene TRBV9, with D perhaps TRBD2 (6 bases). Germline CDR1 reads SGDLS; CDR2 reads YYNGEE. The CDR3 spans 14 residues. With 0 bases removed from V and 4 bases from J, the gap between germline ends came to 11 bases. The CDR3 here is CASSVELSGYEQYF. The CDR3 DNA sequence: TGTGCCAGCAGCGTAGAGCTTAGCGGTTACGAGCAGTACTTC.

V and J are TRBV5-6 and TRBJ2-2; 10 nucleotides match TRBD1. V shed 1 base, J shed 6 bases, and the junction held 6 bases outside the gene matches. Germline CDR1 and CDR2: SGHDT and YYEEEE. The CDR3 has 16 amino acids. Here the CDR3 DNA reads TGTGCCAGCAGCTTGTCTCCGACAGGGGGCCCCGGGGAGCTGTTTTTT. It is translated as CASSLSPTGGPGELFF.

The chain joins TRBV9 to TRBJ2-3; 8 bases map to TRBD2. There are 15 residues in the CDR3. Germline assignment: CDR1 SGDLS and CDR2 YYNGEE. V lost 1 base to trimming and J lost 1 base; unmatched junction nucleotides: 2. For the CDR3, the DNA is TGTGCCAGCAGCGTAATACTAGCGGGCACAGATACGCAGTATTTT. Protein product: CASSVILAGTDTQYF.

The chain combines TRBV11-3 with TRBJ2-2; no reliable D call. CDR3 length: 13 amino acids. V was trimmed by 8 bases and J by 0 bases, leaving 7 bases between them. The germline gives CDR1 SGHNT, CDR2 YENEEA. CDR3 sequence (DNA): TGTGCCAGCTCGGAAACGAACACCGGGGAGCTGTTTTTT. This sequence encodes CASSETNTGELFF.

The chain combines TRBV9 with TRBJ2-1; the match to TRBD2 covers 8 bases. CDR1 SGDLS and CDR2 YYNGEE come from the germline V gene. The V gene end was trimmed by 3 bases and the J gene end by 8 bases; junction bases not matched to a gene: 4. The CDR3 is 13 amino acids. The CDR3 reads CASSGLARDEQFF. As DNA, the CDR3 is TGTGCCAGCAGCGGACTAGCGAGGGATGAGCAGTTCTTC.